The 32 T cell receptor beta chains listed next were all sequenced from one sample in a study of cytomegalovirus exposure and HLA in healthy donors. The PCR used 60 Vbeta and 13 Jbeta primers. The repertoire was sequenced with immunoSEQ multiplex PCR; TCRdb's copy has only in-frame clones and lacks some. The sample shows 160,000 or so clones, 84% of them seen only once. Sequencing was carried out using PBMCs. The receptors were sampled from a young man in good health and CMV-seronegative.

This chain joins TRBV9 and TRBJ2-5; TRBD2 agrees at 9 bases. The germline V gene encodes CDR1 SGDLS and CDR2 YYNGEE. Trimming took 4 bases from V and 5 from J; bases not matched to a gene: 12. CDR3 length equals 16 residues. In DNA, the CDR3 is TGTGCCAGCAGCCCACGAGGTGGCGGGGGGGCTGAGACCCAGTACTTC. It is translated as CASSPRGGGGAETQYF.

The chain combines TRBV7-9 with TRBJ1-1, with D tentatively TRBD1 (6 bases). This CDR3 spans 14 amino acids. CDR1 SEHNR and CDR2 FQNEAQ come from the germline V gene (reference sequence). With 5 bases removed from V and 6 bases from J, the gap between germline ends came to 16 bases. In DNA, the CDR3 is TGTGCCAGCAGCCGCGATACAGGGTGGCCTGAAGCTTTCTTT. This translates into CASSRDTGWPEAFF.

The CDR3 is CASSRGTSYNEQFF. The CDR3 DNA reads TGTGCCAGCAGCCGGGGGACCTCCTACAATGAGCAGTTCTTC. This sequence joins TRBV6-5 and TRBJ2-1, with a weak D call TRBD2 (6 bases). From germline, CDR1 is MNHEY and CDR2 SVGAGI. The CDR3 has 14 residues. Trimming removed 6 bases from V and 0 bases from J, with 9 bases in between.

The V and J genes are TRBV2 and TRBJ2-1; D might be TRBD2 (6 bases). The length of the CDR3 is 15 residues. Germline CDR1 is SNHLY and CDR2 is FYNNEI. V lost 1 base and J lost 6, with 13 bases in between. In nucleotides, the CDR3 is TGTGCCAGCAGTGAAGAGGGAGGACGGGGCAATGAGCAGTTCTTC. Amino acids: CASSEEGGRGNEQFF.

The chain links TRBV2 to TRBJ2-1; weak D call: TRBD1 (5 bases). This CDR3 region has 12 residues. The V gene lost 6 bases and the J gene lost 8 bases, with 11 bases spanning the gap. The germline V gene encodes CDR1 SNHLY and CDR2 FYNNEI. CDR3 region: CASRGEGDEQFF. The CDR3 DNA follows: TGTGCCAGCAGGGGCGAAGGGGATGAGCAGTTCTTC.

The chain recombines TRBV28 with TRBJ2-1; 13 nucleotides align to TRBD2. CDR1 is MDHEN, CDR2 SYDVKM, per germline. This CDR3 has 15 residues. After removal of 7 bases from V and 9 bases from J, the junction contained 9 bases not matched to a gene. The DNA of the CDR3 is TGTGCCAGCAAAACTAGCGGGGGGGCGGCTAGTGAGCAGTTCTTC. Translated, it gives CASKTSGGAASEQFF.

V usage is TRBV20-1 and J usage is TRBJ1-1; D is unresolved. This CDR3 contains 11 residues. The V and J ends lost 3 bases and 7 bases respectively, with 9 bases between them. CDR1 is DFQATT, CDR2 SNEGSKA, per germline (reference sequence). This CDR3 is CSARRSIEAFF. The CDR3, as DNA: TGCAGTGCTAGGCGATCGATTGAAGCTTTCTTT.

The chain links TRBV7-9 to TRBJ2-4, with D possibly being TRBD1 (5 bases). The CDR3 loop spans 15 amino acids. Trimming took 5 bases from V and 1 from J, leaving 12 bases between them. Germline CDR1 reads SEHNR; CDR2 reads FQNEAQ (reference sequence). In DNA, the CDR3 is TGTGCCAGCAGCAGACAGCTCGAGGCCAAAAACATTCAGTACTTC. It is translated as CASSRQLEAKNIQYF.

Only one count was recorded for this clone. V is TRBV5-5 and J is TRBJ2-1; D not resolved. The CDR3 runs 13 residues. Trimming removed 4 bases at V and 3 bases at J, with 8 bases between. Germline-derived CDR1 and CDR2 are SGHKS and YYEKEE (reference sequence). The CDR3 region is CASSPGLYNEQFF. CDR3 in DNA: TGTGCCAGCAGCCCGGGTCTCTACAATGAGCAGTTCTTC.

This chain links TRBV9 with TRBJ2-7, with D possibly being TRBD2 (6 bases). V was shortened by 3 bases and J by 7 bases, with 14 bases between the two germline ends. The germline CDR1 and CDR2 sequences are SGDLS and YYNGEE. This CDR3 has 13 residues. CDR3 in amino acids: CASSAGIGGEQYF. The CDR3 DNA is TGTGCCAGCAGCGCCGGGATCGGAGGGGAGCAGTACTTC.

As concerns this clone: One end of the junction fails to match germline, which may point to a read error. The genes are TRBV7-3 and TRBJ2-3, with a weak D call TRBD1 (6 bases). CDR1 is SGHTA and CDR2 is FQGTGA in the germline V gene. The CDR3 runs to 15 residues. The CDR3 DNA is TGTTCCAGCAGCTTAACAGGAAAACGGACAGTAACGCAGTATTTT. Translating it yields CSSSLTGKRTVTQYF.

The chain joins TRBV29-1 to TRBJ2-3, with unresolved D. Germline assignment: CDR1 SQVTM and CDR2 ANQGSEA. V lost 2 bases to trimming and J lost 1 base, with 4 bases between them. This CDR3 comprises 12 residues. The CDR3 DNA follows: TGCAGCGTTGAACAGGGCACAGATACGCAGTATTTT. Translating it yields CSVEQGTDTQYF.

The chain has TRBV4-3 and TRBJ2-3, with 9 bases lining up with TRBD1. V lost 0 bases to trimming and J lost 6 bases; unmatched junction nucleotides: 1. Germline loops: CDR1 LGHNA, CDR2 YSLEER. The CDR3 length is 14 residues. CDR3 amino acids: CASSQEQGADTQYF. The CDR3, as DNA: TGCGCCAGCAGCCAAGAACAGGGGGCGGATACGCAGTATTTT.

The chain joins TRBV6-6 to TRBJ1-5; perhaps TRBD1 as D (6 bases). CDR3 size: 15 residues. Trimming removed 8 bases at V and 7 bases at J, with 21 bases between. Germline lookup yields CDR1 MNHNY and CDR2 SVGAGI (reference sequence). Here the CDR3 DNA reads TGTGCCAGCGATAAAGGGGGGGAAAGGGGCCAGCCCCAGCATTTT. The encoded protein is CASDKGGERGQPQHF.

The J gene is TRBJ2-1, the V gene TRBV10-3; perhaps TRBD1 as D (6 bases). Between the trimmed V and J ends, which lost 11 bases and 0 bases, there was a span of 17 bases. The CDR3 is 15 residues long. Looked up from germline, CDR1 is ENHRY and CDR2 is SYGVKD. The CDR3 nucleotides read TGTGCCTTTTCCCGAGAGGGGGTCTCCTACAATGAGCAGTTCTTC. Amino acid sequence: CAFSREGVSYNEQFF.

In its sample, this clone was seen a few times. The chain is built from TRBV6-5 and TRBJ2-7; no firm D call. Between the trimmed V and J ends, which lost 2 bases and 0 bases, there was a span of 11 bases. The CDR3 totals 15 residues. CDR1 is MNHEY and CDR2 is SVGAGI in the germline V gene. CDR3 region: CASSYGSPSSYEQYF. The DNA for the CDR3 is TGTGCCAGCAGTTACGGTAGCCCCAGCTCCTACGAGCAGTACTTC.

A single count supports this clone. The genes are TRBV27 and TRBJ1-1; perhaps TRBD1 as D (6 bases). The V and J ends lost 6 bases and 4 bases respectively, with 21 bases between them. CDR3 size: 16 residues. Germline V lookup: CDR1 MNHEY, CDR2 SMNVEV (reference sequence). The CDR3 bases are TGTGCCAGCAGACTAACAGGGTTTACCGTGAGCACTGAAGCTTTCTTT. It specifies CASRLTGFTVSTEAFF.

This clone was counted a single time. V is TRBV7-9 and J is TRBJ2-2; 7 nucleotides match TRBD2. Unmatched junction bases numbered 9, after V lost 10 bases and J lost 4 bases. From germline, CDR1 is SEHNR and CDR2 FQNEAQ (reference sequence). The CDR3 covers 14 residues. CDR3 coding DNA: TGTGCCATCTCAATACTAGCGCGCACCGGGGAGCTGTTTTTT. Protein sequence: CAISILARTGELFF.

The V and J genes are TRBV4-1 and TRBJ2-6; weak D call: TRBD2 (6 bases). CDR3 length: 19 amino acids. V gave up 0 bases and J gave up 2 bases, with 17 bases separating them. CDR1 and CDR2 from the germline V gene are MGHRA and YSYEKL. CDR3 in amino acids: CASSQDRGTESPGANVLTF. CDR3 nucleotides: TGCGCCAGCAGCCAAGATCGCGGGACGGAAAGCCCTGGGGCCAACGTCCTGACTTTC.

V usage is TRBV5-5 and J usage is TRBJ1-4, with 7 bases lining up with TRBD1. V trimming: 0 bases; J trimming: 3 bases; junction bases outside the gene matches: 2. This CDR3 has 15 residues. CDR1 SGHKS and CDR2 YYEKEE come from the germline V gene (reference sequence). In DNA form, the CDR3 reads TGTGCCAGCAGCTTGGCGGGACAGCCTAATGAAAAACTGTTTTTT. It is translated as CASSLAGQPNEKLFF.

A word on this clone: The same CDR3 arises from other DNA sequences in this sample as well. The V and J genes are TRBV27 and TRBJ2-7, with D perhaps TRBD2 (5 bases). Trimming cost V 5 bases and J 3 bases, with 14 bases left between them. This CDR3 is built from 14 residues. Germline loops: CDR1 MNHEY, CDR2 SMNVEV (reference sequence). The CDR3 DNA reads as TGTGCCAGCAGTCCTGGGGAGTCTTTCTACGAGCAGTACTTC. Encoded protein: CASSPGESFYEQYF.

This chain links TRBV5-4 with TRBJ2-1, with TRBD2 as a possible D gene (5 bases). The CDR3 covers 18 residues. CDR1 and CDR2 (germline): SGHNT, YYREEE (reference sequence). The germline V and J ends were trimmed by 0 bases and 0 bases, with 16 bases remaining between them. The CDR3 DNA is TGTGCCAGCAGCTTGGGAGGAGCGGAGGCGAGCTCCTACAATGAGCAGTTCTTC. This translates into CASSLGGAEASSYNEQFF.

The chain has TRBV9 and TRBJ2-5; D remains unclear. The J call may be wrong; the DNA end is better matched by TRBJ2-7. The V gene's germline CDR1 is SGDLS and CDR2 YYNGEE. The CDR3 extends over 12 amino acids. As DNA, the CDR3 is TGTGCCAGCAGCCTCGGGTCCGGCGAGCAGTACTTC. Translating gives CASSLGSGEQYF.

This clone was recorded only once. The chain is built from TRBV28 and TRBJ2-2; D might be TRBD1 (5 bases). CDR3 length equals 14 residues. V lost 6 bases, J lost 1 base, and 9 bases lay in between. Per the germline V gene, CDR1 is MDHEN and CDR2 is SYDVKM. Here the CDR3 reads CASSLGQNTGELFF. CDR3 coding DNA: TGTGCCAGCAGCCTAGGACAGAACACCGGGGAGCTGTTTTTT. Together with reference TRBV28 and TRBJ2-2, the CDR3 gives the full variable domain: DVKVTQSSRYLVKRTGEKVFLECVQDMDHENMFWYRQDPGLGLRLIYFSYDVKMKEKGDIPEGYSVSREKKERFSLILESASTNQTSMYLCASSLGQNTGELFFGEGSRLTVL.

Within the sample, this clone is medium-sized. The chain uses TRBV4-3 and TRBJ1-1, with D tentatively TRBD1 (6 bases). The V and J ends lost 0 bases and 7 bases respectively, with 12 bases between them. Germline CDR1 is LGHNA and CDR2 is YSLEER. CDR3 length: 14 amino acids. The CDR3 nucleotides are TGCGCCAGCAGCCAAGATACAGGGTGGAATGAAGCTTTCTTT. Translation gives CASSQDTGWNEAFF.

The rearrangement joins TRBV7-9 to TRBJ1-1, with 9 positions matching TRBD1. Germline trimming cut 6 bases from V and 0 bases from J; bases unmatched to any gene: 8. The CDR3 is 16 amino acids. The germline CDR1 and CDR2 sequences are SEHNR and FQNEAQ (reference sequence). The CDR3 DNA is TGTGCCAGCAGAGAAAAGGGACAGGGATTGAACACTGAAGCTTTCTTT. This translates into CASREKGQGLNTEAFF.

The rearrangement uses TRBV28 and TRBJ1-6; TRBD1 is a possible D gene (6 bases). The CDR3 length is 14 residues. Germline assignment: CDR1 MDHEN and CDR2 SYDVKM. Trimming took off 11 bases at V and 7 bases at J, with 18 bases between the two ends. Here the CDR3 DNA reads TGTGCCTCCAGGGAGGGGGATAGGAATTCACCCCTCCACTTT. Its protein is CASREGDRNSPLHF.

The chain has TRBV6-1 and TRBJ1-2; D remains unclear. The CDR3 totals 13 residues. Germline V gives CDR1 MNHNS, CDR2 SASEGT. Trimming left V 2 bases short and J 7 bases short, with 11 bases between. As DNA, the CDR3 is TGTGCCAGCAGTGAAATCGAGGGTGCTGGCTACACCTTC. Protein: CASSEIEGAGYTF.

The chain combines TRBV19 with TRBJ1-1; D ambiguous. Germline CDR1 reads LNHDA; CDR2 reads SQIVND (reference sequence). This CDR3 spans 11 amino acids. The V end lost 7 bases, the J end lost 3 bases, and 6 bases lay between the germline ends. The CDR3 region is CASIIDTEAFF. CDR3 in DNA: TGTGCCAGTATAATAGACACTGAAGCTTTCTTT.

The gene calls are TRBV7-2 and TRBJ2-1, with 7 bases aligning to TRBD2. CDR1 and CDR2 (germline): SGHTA, FQGNSA. The CDR3 has 15 amino acids. V trimming: 7 bases; J trimming: 3 bases; junction bases outside the gene matches: 9. The DNA of the CDR3 is TGTGCCAGCACCGTTAATCGCGGGAGCTACAATGAGCAGTTCTTC. It yields the protein CASTVNRGSYNEQFF. Complete variable domain (other parts from reference TRBV7-2 and TRBJ2-1): GAGVSQSPSNKVTEKGKDVELRCDPISGHTALYWYRQSLGQGLEFLIYFQGNSAPDKSGLPSDRFSAERTGGSVSTLTIQRTQQEDSAVYLCASTVNRGSYNEQFFGPGTRLTVL.

The rearrangement uses TRBV11-2 and TRBJ2-1, with 8 bases that match TRBD2. J gave up 2 bases and V 1 base, and 4 bases lay outside the gene matches. The length of the CDR3 is 16 residues. Looked up from germline, CDR1 is SGHAT and CDR2 is FQNNGV. The CDR3 region is CASSLAGGPAYNEQFF. The CDR3 bases are TGTGCCAGCAGCTTAGCGGGAGGGCCGGCCTACAATGAGCAGTTCTTC.

This rearrangement joins TRBV7-6 to TRBJ2-7, with 9 bases fitting TRBD2. Losses at the gene ends were 5 bases for V and 4 bases for J; bases not matched to a gene: 6. The CDR3 has 14 residues. CDR1 SGHVS and CDR2 FNYEAQ come from the germline V gene. This CDR3 is CASSPGGLAYEQYF. The CDR3 bases are TGTGCCAGCAGCCCAGGGGGACTAGCTTACGAGCAGTACTTC.